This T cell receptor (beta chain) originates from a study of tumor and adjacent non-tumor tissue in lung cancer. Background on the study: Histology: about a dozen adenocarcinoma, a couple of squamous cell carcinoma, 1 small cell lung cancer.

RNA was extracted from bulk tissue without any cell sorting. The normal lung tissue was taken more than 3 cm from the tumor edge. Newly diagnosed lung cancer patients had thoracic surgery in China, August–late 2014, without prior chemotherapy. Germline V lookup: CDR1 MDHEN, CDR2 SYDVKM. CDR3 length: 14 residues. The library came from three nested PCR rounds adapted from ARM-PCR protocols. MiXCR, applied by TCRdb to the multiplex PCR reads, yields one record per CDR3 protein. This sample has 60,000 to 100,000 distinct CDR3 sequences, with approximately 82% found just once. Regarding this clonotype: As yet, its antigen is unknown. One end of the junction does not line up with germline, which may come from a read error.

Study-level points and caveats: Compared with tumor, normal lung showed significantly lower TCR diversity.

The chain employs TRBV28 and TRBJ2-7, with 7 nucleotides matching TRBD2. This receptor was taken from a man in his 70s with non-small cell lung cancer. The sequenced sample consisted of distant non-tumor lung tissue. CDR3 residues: CASNTRGVEHEQYF. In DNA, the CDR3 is TGTGCCAGCAATACCCGGGGGGTTGAACACGAGCAATACTTC.